A selection of T cell receptor beta chains follows, all from one sample in a study of cytomegalovirus exposure and HLA in healthy donors. Here immunoSEQ multiplex PCR was the method, and the copy in TCRdb shows in-frame clones only, minus some. The sample gives a few hundred thousand clones, 80% to 95% of which show up once; 2.5% to 3.5% is in the top ten. The sequenced sample consisted of PBMCs. These receptors were taken from a woman in her twenties or thirties in good health and CMV-seronegative. Both conserved end residues are part of each CDR3. D genes are given only for firm matches. A row's size may be missing; if present it is once, few, many or a size class.

NA TRBJ2-5 NA TRBV6-5 TGTGCCAGCAGTTCCAGTTGGCGGCCCGGGGAGACCCAGTACTTC CASSSSWRPGETQYF
NA TRBJ2-3 NA TRBV27 TGTGCCAGCAGTTTAGTACGGGAGAGGGGAGATACGCAGTATTTT CASSLVRERGDTQYF
NA TRBJ1-3 TRBD1 TRBV19 TGTGCCAGTAGTGTCGACAGGGGTCCAGGAAACACCATATATTTT CASSVDRGPGNTIYF
few TRBJ2-1 TRBD1 TRBV5-1 TGCGCCAGCAGCTTGGGTCCCGACAGGGAGGAGCAGTTCTTC CASSLGPDREEQFF
NA TRBJ2-5 NA TRBV27 TGTGCCAGCAGAACCGGGATAGGAATTGAGACCCAGTACTTC CASRTGIGIETQYF
few TRBJ2-7 NA TRBV5-6 TGTGCCAGCAGCTTGTTTAGGGCCTACGAGCAGTACTTC CASSLFRAYEQYF
NA TRBJ2-3 NA TRBV7-6 TGTGCCAGCAGCCGTACCCCCGAGTTCCTCACAGATACGCAGTATTTT CASSRTPEFLTDTQYF
NA TRBJ2-2 TRBD2 TRBV18 TGTGCCAGCTCACCCCGACTAGCGGGAGTAACCGGGGAGCTGTTTTTT CASSPRLAGVTGELFF
NA TRBJ2-1 NA TRBV19 TGTGCCAGTAGCGGGATTAGTTCCTACAATGAGCAGTTCTTC CASSGISSYNEQFF
NA TRBJ2-7 NA TRBV29-1 TGCAGCGTCCTAACCCGGGCCTACGAGCAGTACTTC CSVLTRAYEQYF